This TCR beta chain was found in a study of somatic mutations in cytotoxic T cells in rheumatoid arthritis. Study information: Patient blood (roughly 30 ml EDTA) was collected right after diagnosis, preceding any treatment. Study-wide results and caveats: The targets (antigens) of the expanded CD8+ clones were not known. Measurement of CD8+ T-cell clonality revealed no significant difference between rheumatoid arthritis patients and age-matched healthy controls.

The CDR3 length is 16 residues. V shed 0 bases, J shed 5 bases, and the junction held 3 bases outside the gene matches. CDR1 is LGHNA and CDR2 is YNFKEQ in the germline V gene. Flow cytometry served to check the purity of CD4+ and CD8+ cells, which were isolated by positive magnetic bead selection. Concerning this clone: What it binds is unknown.

Profiled with immunoSEQ multiplex PCR; TCRdb holds only in-frame clones, not every one. The table records around 11,000 clones, 79% of them present only once. This receptor was identified in an adult with rheumatoid arthritis. Sequenced sample: CD8+ T cells sorted from blood. The rearrangement uses TRBV4-2 and TRBJ2-5; 13 nucleotides match TRBD2. This chain's CDR3 is CASSQEPTSGGETQYF. In nucleotides, the CDR3 is TGTGCCAGCAGCCAAGAACCGACTAGCGGGGGGGAGACCCAGTACTTC.